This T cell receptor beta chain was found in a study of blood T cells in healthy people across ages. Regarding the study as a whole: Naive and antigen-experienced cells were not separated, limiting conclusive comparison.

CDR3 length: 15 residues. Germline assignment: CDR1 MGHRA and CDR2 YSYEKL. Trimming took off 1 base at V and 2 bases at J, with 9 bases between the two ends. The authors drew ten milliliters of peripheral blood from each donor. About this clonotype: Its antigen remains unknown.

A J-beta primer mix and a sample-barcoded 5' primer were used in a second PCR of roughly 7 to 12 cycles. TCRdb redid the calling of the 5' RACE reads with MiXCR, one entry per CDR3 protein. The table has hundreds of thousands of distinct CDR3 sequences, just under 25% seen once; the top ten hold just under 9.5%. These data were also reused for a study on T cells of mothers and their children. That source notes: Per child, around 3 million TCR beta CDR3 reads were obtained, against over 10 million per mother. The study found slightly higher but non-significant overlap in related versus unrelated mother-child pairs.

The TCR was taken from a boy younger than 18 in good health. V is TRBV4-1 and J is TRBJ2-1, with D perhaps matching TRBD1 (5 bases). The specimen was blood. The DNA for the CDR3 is TGCGCCAGCAGCCAAGCCCGACAGCCCTACAATGAGCAGTTCTTC. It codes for CASSQARQPYNEQFF.